The present TCR beta chain was sequenced within a study of vaccination and CD4 T cells after COVID-19. In the study overall: At days 161 to 241 and at day 14 post-vaccination, a few convalescent patients were sampled.

J lost 4 bases, V lost 5 bases, and 15 bases had no gene match. CDR3 length equals 17 residues. Germline V CDR1 and CDR2: SGHVS, FNYEAQ. Sequencing of cultured CD4+ T cell DNA used the Oncomine TCR Beta short-read assay. TCRdb reprocessed the PCR reads via MiXCR and lists one record per CDR3 protein. In the table there are some 24,000 distinct CDR3 sequences, 40% to 55% of which are singletons. This clonotype was seen only a few times. Its antigen remains unknown. Time point indicated: late sampling 161 to 241 days after vaccination in a few convalescent patients. Treatment noted: roughly 10-day PBMC culture with coronavirus spike peptide pools or control peptides (ViraFEST assay).

The chain couples TRBV7-6 to TRBJ2-3; TRBD2 aligns across 7 bases. The origin of this receptor is a human donor who had recovered from COVID-19. The sample here was CD4+ T cells from blood, cultured in vitro, taken about 7 months after SARS-CoV-2 vaccination. CDR3 sequence: CASSRKRGGSGADTQYF. The DNA for the CDR3 is TGTGCCAGCAGCCGAAAACGTGGCGGGAGCGGAGCAGATACGCAGTATTTT.